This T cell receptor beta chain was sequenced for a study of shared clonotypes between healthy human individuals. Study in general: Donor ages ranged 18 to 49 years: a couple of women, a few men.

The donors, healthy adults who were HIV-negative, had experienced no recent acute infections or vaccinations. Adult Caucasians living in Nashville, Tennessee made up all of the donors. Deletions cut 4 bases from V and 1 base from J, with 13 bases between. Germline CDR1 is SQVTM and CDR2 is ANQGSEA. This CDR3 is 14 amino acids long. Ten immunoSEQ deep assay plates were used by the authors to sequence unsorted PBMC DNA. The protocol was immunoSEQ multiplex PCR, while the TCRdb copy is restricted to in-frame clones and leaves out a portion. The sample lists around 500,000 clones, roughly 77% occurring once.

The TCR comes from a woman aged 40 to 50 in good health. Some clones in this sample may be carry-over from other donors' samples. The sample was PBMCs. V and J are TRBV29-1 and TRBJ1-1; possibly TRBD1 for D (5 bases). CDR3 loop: CSVAGGGANTEAFF. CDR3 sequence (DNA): TGCAGCGTTGCGGGGGGAGGGGCGAACACTGAAGCTTTCTTT.